The TCR beta chain under discussion was sequenced for a study of quantifying T cell responses using KT2 cells. On the study more broadly: cDNA was made from DNase-treated RNA using alpha and beta constant primers.

Each cDNA got a UMI-containing oligo ligated at its 3' end. First-round PCR used around 4 cycles and beta primers RC1.1 and RC1.2 covering TRBC1 and TRBC2. MiXCR, applied by TCRdb to the UMI-ligation and nested PCR reads, yields one record per CDR3 protein. The sample shows over 25,000 distinct CDR3 sequences, 9% to 12% of them seen only once. The sample taken for sequencing was PBMCs spiked with cells of the T cell clone KT2. The clonotype was recovered from a human donor.

The CDR3 loop is CAWSEGTDTQYF. CDR3 bases: TGTGCCTGGAGTGAGGGGACAGATACGCAGTATTTT. V usage is TRBV30 and J usage is TRBJ2-3, with TRBD1 as a possible D gene (5 bases). Looked up from germline, CDR1 is GTSNPN and CDR2 is SVGIG (reference sequence). The CDR3 contains 12 residues. The germline V and J ends were trimmed by 1 base and 3 bases, with 5 bases remaining between them.